This is a list of T cell receptor beta chains from one sample in a study of OX40 agonist ivuxolimab in advanced cancers. Sequenced by immunoSEQ multiplex PCR; TCRdb stores in-frame clones only, minus some. The sample consists of about 86,000 clones, 87% of them appearing once. The sequences come from CD4+ or CD8+ T cells sorted from blood, collected in a trial of the OX40 agonist ivuxolimab. The origin of the receptors is an adult with an advanced solid tumor such as melanoma, head and neck, liver or kidney cancer. CDR3s include the opening cysteine and the closing phenylalanine or tryptophan. D genes are given only for firm matches. Size tells how often a clone was seen (once, few, many) or the class of an expanded clone, and some rows leave it out.

j_call,clone_size,v_call,d_call,cdr3_nt,cdr3_aa
TRBJ2-5,.,TRBV4-1,.,TGCGCCAGCAGCCCAGGTAACCAAGAGACCCAGTACTTC,CASSPGNQETQYF
TRBJ1-3,.,TRBV28,.,TGTGCCAGCGAAACTTACTCTGGAAACACCATATATTTT,CASETYSGNTIYF
TRBJ1-2,.,TRBV30,.,TGTGCCTGGACGACAGACGCGAAGGGGGGCTTC,CAWTTDAKGGF
TRBJ2-1,.,TRBV25-1,TRBD2,TGTGCCAGCAGTGGGGGTAGCGGGCGCCCCGGGAGGGTTGAGCAGTTCTTC,CASSGGSGRPGRVEQFF
TRBJ1-3,.,TRBV29-1,.,TGCAGCGTTGAGGGGGCGACCTCTGGAAACACCATATATTTT,CSVEGATSGNTIYF
TRBJ2-3,.,TRBV9,.,TGTGCCAGCAGCCCCCGACTGTTATCTAGCACAGATACGCAGTATTTT,CASSPRLLSSTDTQYF
TRBJ2-3,once,TRBV7-9,TRBD1,TGTGCCAGCAGCCCTAGGGGGACAGGGGAAGATACGCAGTATTTT,CASSPRGTGEDTQYF
TRBJ2-7,once,TRBV7-9,TRBD1,TGTGCCAGCAGCCCGGGACAGGGGGAGCAGTACTTC,CASSPGQGEQYF
TRBJ2-7,.,TRBV27,.,TGTGCCAGCAGCCGTAGTCCCGGGGACTCCTACGAGCAGTACTTC,CASSRSPGDSYEQYF
TRBJ2-7,.,TRBV18,.,TGTGCCAGCTCACCACTGGGAATTGAGGAGTACTTC,CASSPLGIEEYF
TRBJ1-2,few,TRBV9,.,TGTGCCAGCAGCAAGAACCAATTAGGCTACACCTTC,CASSKNQLGYTF
TRBJ2-3,.,TRBV18,.,TGTGCCAGCTCACCGGTGACTAACACGCAGTATTTT,CASSPVTNTQYF
TRBJ1-5,.,TRBV10-3,TRBD1,TGTGCCATCAGTGAGGACAGGGGTATTCAGCCCCAGCATTTT,CAISEDRGIQPQHF
TRBJ2-3,.,TRBV6-1,TRBD1,TGTGCCAGCGGGACAGGGTCGAATTTGGATACGCAGTATTTT,CASGTGSNLDTQYF
TRBJ2-1,.,TRBV5-1,TRBD2,TGCGCCAGCAGCTTGGTAGCGGGAGGGCCTTATGAGCAGTTCTTC,CASSLVAGGPYEQFF
TRBJ2-5,.,TRBV5-5,.,TGTGCCAGCAGCTTGGCCCCTAGCACAGAGACCCAGTACTTC,CASSLAPSTETQYF
TRBJ1-3,once,TRBV27,TRBD1,TGTGCCAGCAGTGCTCGACAGGGCCTGGGTTCTGGAAACACCATATATTTT,CASSARQGLGSGNTIYF
TRBJ2-1,.,TRBV2,.,TGTGCCAGCAGCCCCACCTACAATGAGCAGTTCTTC,CASSPTYNEQFF
TRBJ2-5,.,TRBV4-3,TRBD2,TGCGCCAGCAGCCAAGATCTTGGGACTACCCACCAAGAGACCCAGTACTTC,CASSQDLGTTHQETQYF
TRBJ1-1,.,TRBV6-5,.,TGTGCCAGCAGGGAAACTATGGACAGAGAAGCTTTCTTT,CASRETMDREAFF
TRBJ1-4,.,TRBV25-1,TRBD1,TGTGCCAGCAGTGCCCCGGACAGGGGGCGTTTTCAGCTGTTTTTT,CASSAPDRGRFQLFF
TRBJ2-1,.,TRBV5-1,.,TGCGCCAGCAGAGAAGAGCAAAAGCAGTTCTTC,CASREEQKQFF
TRBJ1-3,.,TRBV7-2,.,TGTGCCAGCACCAAATTCGCGGGGGGAAACACCATATATTTT,CASTKFAGGNTIYF
TRBJ2-1,few,TRBV4-2,.,TGTGCCAGCAGCCAAGTCAATGGGGACAATGAGCAGTTCTTC,CASSQVNGDNEQFF
TRBJ2-3,.,TRBV14,.,TGTGCCAGCAGCCAAGTTAGGAGCGGCTATACGCAGTATTTT,CASSQVRSGYTQYF
TRBJ2-6,.,TRBV7-2,TRBD2,TGTGCCAGCAGCCCGTCGGGGGGGCCGGGCGGGGCCAACGTCCTGACTTTC,CASSPSGGPGGANVLTF
TRBJ1-1,.,TRBV6-1,TRBD1,TGTGCCAGCAGTGTCCTTGACAGGGCGAACACTGAAGCTTTCTTT,CASSVLDRANTEAFF
TRBJ1-5,.,TRBV7-9,.,TGTGCCAGCAGCTTAGGGGACGGATATAGCAATCAGCCCCAGCATTTT,CASSLGDGYSNQPQHF
TRBJ2-3,.,TRBV30,.,TGTGCCTGGGGTAAGGGCAGTTTCACAGATACGCAGTATTTT,CAWGKGSFTDTQYF
TRBJ1-6,many,TRBV7-6,TRBD1,TGTGCCAGCAGCCAGCGACAGGGTGCCAATTCACCCCTCCACTTT,CASSQRQGANSPLHF
TRBJ2-3,.,TRBV28,TRBD2,TGTGCCAGCAGTGGAGTAGCGGGGGGCAGAAAGAGCACAGATACGCAGTATTTT,CASSGVAGGRKSTDTQYF
TRBJ2-7,.,TRBV7-2,.,TGTGCCAGCAGTACAGGAGGACAAATCTACGAGCAGTACTTC,CASSTGGQIYEQYF
TRBJ1-2,.,TRBV19,TRBD1,TGTGCCAGTAGTATGGACAGGGCCCGCGGCTACACCTTC,CASSMDRARGYTF
TRBJ2-7,once,TRBV18,.,TGTGCCAGCTCACCGTATAACCTAGAGGGGGAGCAGTACTTC,CASSPYNLEGEQYF
TRBJ2-7,.,TRBV2,TRBD1,TGTGCCAGCAGTCCTGGACAGGCGCAGACCTACGAGCAGTACTTC,CASSPGQAQTYEQYF
TRBJ2-7,.,TRBV18,.,TGTGCCAGCTCACCACCTTCCCGGAACGAGCAGTACTTC,CASSPPSRNEQYF
TRBJ2-7,.,TRBV7-2,TRBD1,TGTGCCAGCAGCTTAGCGGGACAGGGGGCTTACGAGCAGTACTTC,CASSLAGQGAYEQYF
TRBJ2-1,.,TRBV28,TRBD2,TGTGCCAGCAGTACCCGGAGGCTAGCGGTAAACAATGAGCAGTTCTTC,CASSTRRLAVNNEQFF
TRBJ2-1,.,TRBV6-5,TRBD2,TGTGCCAGCAGTTACGGGGGGGGTTTCTACAATGAGCAGTTCTTC,CASSYGGGFYNEQFF
TRBJ1-2,.,TRBV7-2,TRBD1,TGTGCCAGCAGCTGGGGACAGAGATATGGCTACACCTTC,CASSWGQRYGYTF
TRBJ1-5,.,TRBV10-3,TRBD1,TGTGCCATCAGTTTGACAGGGGCTCATGATCAGCCCCAGCATTTT,CAISLTGAHDQPQHF
TRBJ2-7,.,TRBV7-2,TRBD2,TGTGCCAGCAGCCCCCGGGGAGCGGGGGGATCTTACTTC,CASSPRGAGGSYF
TRBJ2-5,.,TRBV4-2,.,TGTGCCAGCAGCCGGCCGCTTAACCAAGAGACCCAGTACTTC,CASSRPLNQETQYF
TRBJ2-5,.,TRBV5-1,TRBD1,TGCGCCAGCAGCTTGCAGGGGGTACAAGAGACCCAGTACTTC,CASSLQGVQETQYF
TRBJ1-4,.,TRBV5-6,TRBD1,TGTGCCAGCAGCATTGACAGGGGGTCAGGAACTAATGAAAAACTGTTTTTT,CASSIDRGSGTNEKLFF
TRBJ1-4,.,TRBV15,TRBD1,TGTGCCACCAGCAGTGATTTTTGGGGACAGCCCTTTTTT,CATSSDFWGQPFF
TRBJ2-3,.,TRBV27,.,TGTGCCAGCAGTCAGGGGAGGGGTACGCAGTATTTT,CASSQGRGTQYF
TRBJ2-2,.,TRBV19,TRBD1,TGTGCCAGTATCCCCACACTCCCAGGGGGCCACACCGGGGAGCTGTTTTTT,CASIPTLPGGHTGELFF
TRBJ2-7,.,TRBV6-5,TRBD1,TGTGCCAGCAGCAGGCCCGGGACAGGAAACCTCGAGCAGTACTTC,CASSRPGTGNLEQYF
TRBJ2-5,.,TRBV11-2,TRBD2,TGTGCCAGCAGCTTACGCGGGAGCGCCCAAGAGACCCAGTACTTC,CASSLRGSAQETQYF
TRBJ1-3,.,TRBV18,TRBD1,TGTGCCAGCTCACCACAGAGGGGGCCTGGAAACACCATATATTTT,CASSPQRGPGNTIYF
TRBJ2-1,.,TRBV28,TRBD2,TGTGCCAGCAGACCTGTTTGGGCTAGCGGAAACAATGAGCAGTTCTTC,CASRPVWASGNNEQFF
TRBJ2-1,.,TRBV30,TRBD2,TGTGCCTGGAGTGAGAGCGGGGGACCGAATGAGCAGTTCTTC,CAWSESGGPNEQFF
TRBJ2-1,.,TRBV29-1,.,TGCAGCGTTGACGTATACAATGAGCAGTTCTTC,CSVDVYNEQFF
TRBJ2-5,.,TRBV10-3,.,TGTGCCATCAGTGGCAGTAACGTGGGACAAGAGACCCAGTACTTC,CAISGSNVGQETQYF
TRBJ2-1,.,TRBV30,.,TGTGCCTGGAGTCAAATTTTTAACTACAATGAGCAGTTCTTC,CAWSQIFNYNEQFF
TRBJ1-2,.,TRBV19,.,TGTGCCAGTAGAGGGGGTAATAACTATGGCTACACCTTC,CASRGGNNYGYTF
TRBJ2-5,once,TRBV18,.,TGTGCCAGCTCACCAAGCGGGCAAGAGACCCAGTACTTC,CASSPSGQETQYF
TRBJ1-1,.,TRBV19,.,TGTGCCAGTAGCCGGCTAACGTCGGTATCTGAAGCTTTCTTT,CASSRLTSVSEAFF
TRBJ2-3,few,TRBV27,.,TGTGCCAGCAGTTTAGCGCGGGGGCCAAGCCATACGCAGTATTTT,CASSLARGPSHTQYF